This entry concerns a single TCR beta chain. This record comes from a study of cytomegalovirus exposure and HLA in healthy donors. This PCR relied on a set of 60 Vbeta primers and 13 Jbeta primers. Original handling: There were about 80 million unique TCR beta chains by a later count, and around 10 million of them were shared. The data were produced by immunoSEQ multiplex PCR, yet TCRdb's version contains in-frame clones alone and is incomplete. V, J and clone size derive from that table, while D and trimming were established from the DNA sequence. This table has some 130,000 clones, roughly 80% appearing once. After removal of 2 bases from V and 6 bases from J, the junction contained 3 bases not matched to a gene. Per the germline V gene, CDR1 is GTSNPN and CDR2 is SVGIG (reference sequence). The CDR3 length is 12 residues.

This sequence was found in a man aged 25-45 years in good health and CMV-seronegative. Sequencing used PBMCs. The gene calls are TRBV30 and TRBJ1-1; 7 bases agree with TRBD1. The DNA of the CDR3 is TGTGCCTGGAGTCCCGGGACAGCTGAAGCTTTCTTT. Translating gives CAWSPGTAEAFF.